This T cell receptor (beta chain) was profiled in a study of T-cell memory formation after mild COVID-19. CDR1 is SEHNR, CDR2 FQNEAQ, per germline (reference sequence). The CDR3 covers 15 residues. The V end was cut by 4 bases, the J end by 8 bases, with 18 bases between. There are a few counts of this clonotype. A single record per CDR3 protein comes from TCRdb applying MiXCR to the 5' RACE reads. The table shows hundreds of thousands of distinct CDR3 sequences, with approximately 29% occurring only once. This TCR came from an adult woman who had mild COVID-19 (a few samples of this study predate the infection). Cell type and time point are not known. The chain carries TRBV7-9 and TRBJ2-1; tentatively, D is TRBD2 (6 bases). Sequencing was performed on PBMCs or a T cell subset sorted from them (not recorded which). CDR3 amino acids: CASSSPAGGGHEQFF. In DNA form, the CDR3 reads TGTGCCAGCAGCTCTCCAGCGGGCGGAGGTCATGAGCAGTTCTTC.